The TCR beta chain under discussion was sequenced for a study of chemoradiotherapy in HPV16-positive cancers. Overall study context: Functional T-cell assays on two HPV16-positive patients' cells defined candidate HPV-specific clones and common TCR motifs.

Sequencing used immunoSEQ multiplex PCR; TCRdb keeps in-frame clones, though not all of them. The sample lists about 68,000 clones; roughly 90% were seen once. This CDR3 region has 14 residues. Germline-derived CDR1 and CDR2 are SGHAT and FQNNGV. V dropped 5 bases and J dropped 7; count of bases not matched to a gene: 8. This clone was recorded a few times. Its antigen is undetermined. Study results and caveats: The functional HPV-specific definition rests on just two HPV16-positive patients. Non-HPV-specific T cells did not expand in tumors during treatment, whereas candidate HPV-specific clones and E7-related motifs did.

The sample here was blood, taken from a patient who underwent chemoradiotherapy. The source of this sequence is a human donor with HPV-associated anogenital cancer. The chain joins TRBV11-2 to TRBJ1-2; 9 bases fit TRBD1. The CDR3: CASSRGQGVTGYTF. CDR3 nucleotide sequence: TGTGCCAGCAGCCGGGGACAGGGTGTTACTGGCTACACCTTC.